The clone carrying this TCR beta chain was detected a few times. Its antigen remains unidentified. The entry originates in a study of beta chain features in type 1 diabetes. Study conclusions and caveats: The question left open here concerned HLA type influencing TCRB rearrangement. Moderate yet significant TCRB CDR3 shortening was seen in Type 1 diabetes patients in all four CD4+ subsets.

V shed 7 bases, J shed 2 bases, and the junction held 3 bases outside the gene matches. CDR1 SGHRS and CDR2 YFSETQ come from the germline V gene. The CDR3 runs 13 residues. The investigators reverse transcribed all of the isolated RNA, so they sequenced expressed TCRB transcripts. Sequenced by immunoSEQ multiplex PCR; TCRdb stores in-frame clones only, minus some. The table has about 340,000 clones, around 9.3% seen once. V is TRBV5-1 and J is TRBJ2-3; 8 nucleotides align to TRBD1. Source material: central memory CD4+ T cells from blood. The clonotype was recovered from a man younger than 45 with type 1 diabetes. CDR3 region: CASSDRDTDTQYF. CDR3 DNA: TGCGCCAGCTCGGACAGGGACACAGATACGCAGTATTTT. Drawing the rest from reference TRBV5-1 and TRBJ2-3, the complete variable domain is KAGVTQTPRYLIKTRGQQVTLSCSPISGHRSVSWYQQTPGQGLQFLFEYFSETQRNKGNFPGRFSGRQFSNSRSEMNVSTLELGDSALYLCASSDRDTDTQYFGPGTRLTVL.